This T cell receptor beta chain was sequenced during a study of siplizumab effects on memory and regulatory T cells. Study findings and constraints: Confirmatory evidence of suppressive function in proliferating siplizumab-culture Tregs was not obtained. Alloreactive sequences that could be traced to unstimulated CD4+ memory cells showed a significant reduction under siplizumab. The authors mapped only a minor fraction of alloreactive clones to unstimulated subsets. Naive-or-memory phenotypes were unassignable for roughly 80-97% of proliferating CD4+ or CD8+ clones.

Germline CDR1 reads MDHEN; CDR2 reads SYDVKM. V shed 3 bases and J shed 8 bases, with 13 bases lying between them. The CDR3 totals 13 residues. As to this clone: Its antigen is undetermined.

Produced via immunoSEQ multiplex PCR; TCRdb's table is partial and in-frame only. Among tens of thousands of clones listed, roughly 85% were seen once. Input material: memory CD4+ T cells sorted from blood. The chain has TRBV28 and TRBJ1-1; D remains ambiguous. The TCR comes from a human donor in good health. CDR3 bases: TGTGCCAGCAGTTTTTCCGGCCAGCCAGAAGCTTTCTTT. Amino acid sequence: CASSFSGQPEAFF.